Each of the 2 T cell receptor beta chains below was sequenced from the same sample in a study of cytomegalovirus exposure and HLA in healthy donors. The PCR contained 60 Vbeta and 13 Jbeta primers. Some clones are missing from TCRdb's copy, which holds only in-frame ones; the method was immunoSEQ multiplex PCR. The profile shows 200,000 to 300,000 clones, more than 75% of them singletons. The material sequenced was PBMCs. Receptors originate from a girl aged 2 to 10 in good health and CMV-seronegative.

CDR3 in amino acids: CASSATSGGTDTQYF. The CDR3, as DNA: TGTGCCAGCAGCGCCACTAGCGGGGGCACAGATACGCAGTATTTT. This chain uses TRBV6-6 with TRBJ2-3; 10 bases are a match to TRBD2. The junction had 4 bases not matched to a gene; V was cut back by 6 bases and J by 1 base. CDR1 is MNHNY, CDR2 SVGAGI, per germline (reference sequence). The CDR3 length is 15 residues.

The gene calls are TRBV2 and TRBJ2-2, with 7 bases that match TRBD2. The CDR3 runs 14 residues. The V segment lost 8 bases and the J segment 7 bases; nucleotides outside the gene matches: 10. Germline-derived CDR1 and CDR2 are SNHLY and FYNNEI. CDR3 in amino acids: CASCGGGIVGELFF. DNA of the CDR3: TGTGCCAGCTGTGGCGGGGGTATCGTCGGGGAGCTGTTTTTT.